The 21 T cell receptor beta chains below come from one sample, sequenced in a study of metastatic and nonmetastatic thyroid tumors. Through MiXCR, TCRdb re-clonotyped the PCR reads. The top ten hold 8% to 11% of the sample, which has about 19,000 clones, about 30% seen once. Treatment of any kind had been given to no patient before thyroid surgery. The material sequenced was tumor tissue. The receptors here all came from a female donor with papillary thyroid cancer or a benign thyroid nodule (not recorded which). Some clones in this sample may be carry-over from other donors' samples.

This clone was seen only a few times. The genes are TRBV24-1 and TRBJ2-7, with 13 bases matching TRBD2. The CDR3 consists of 16 residues. Germline lookup yields CDR1 KGHDR and CDR2 SFDVKD. With 2 bases clipped from V and 2 bases from J, the junction kept 2 bases outside the gene matches. The CDR3 DNA is TGTGCCACCAGTGATTCGGGACTAGCGGGAACCTACGAGCAGTACTTC. Residues: CATSDSGLAGTYEQYF.

This clone was observed at least ten times. The chain has TRBV6-2 or TRBV6-3 and TRBJ2-3; D gene ambiguous. The CDR3 runs 14 residues. V was shortened by 7 bases and J by 5 bases, with 16 bases between the two germline ends. The germline gives CDR1 MNHEY, CDR2 SVGEGT. The CDR3 protein is CASTATLPEDTQYF. CDR3 DNA: TGTGCCAGCACCGCTACCCTCCCTGAAGATACGCAGTATTTT.

This clone was detected many times. V usage is TRBV28 and J usage is TRBJ2-1, with no clear D. Trimming took 6 bases from V and 4 from J, leaving 13 bases between them. Germline assignment: CDR1 MDHEN and CDR2 SYDVKM. CDR3 length: 14 amino acids. CDR3 residues: CASRTTGLYNEQFF. The CDR3 coding sequence is TGTGCCAGCAGGACAACGGGCTTGTACAATGAGCAGTTCTTC.

The CDR3 DNA follows: TGTGCCAGCAGTGAAGAAGGGGACAGTTTCGGCTACGAGCAGTACTTC. Its translation is CASSEEGDSFGYEQYF. The rearrangement links TRBV6-1 to TRBJ2-7, with 7 bases fitting TRBD1. With 1 base clipped from V and 3 bases from J, the junction kept 9 bases outside the gene matches. The CDR3 covers 16 residues. Germline values: CDR1 MNHNS, CDR2 SASEGT.

V usage is TRBV6-1 and J usage is TRBJ2-7, with 12 bases matching TRBD1. The CDR3 is 18 amino acids. Germline V gene data show CDR1 as MNHNS and CDR2 as SASEGT. With V trimmed by 2 bases and J by 2 bases, 10 bases remained unmatched. CDR3 amino acids: CASSESFWGQGATYEQYF. The CDR3, as DNA: TGTGCCAGCAGTGAATCGTTTTGGGGACAGGGGGCAACCTACGAGCAGTACTTC.

V usage is TRBV27 and J usage is TRBJ1-4; D is perhaps TRBD1 (5 bases). Germline V gene data show CDR1 as MNHEY and CDR2 as SMNVEV (reference sequence). The CDR3 length is 13 residues. Trimming took off 5 bases at V and 10 bases at J, with 14 bases between the two ends. The CDR3 sequence: CASSLEVGGKLFF. The CDR3 nucleotides read TGTGCCAGCAGTCTCGAGGTGGGGGGAAAACTGTTTTTT.

Ten or more counts support this clone. CDR3 nucleotide sequence: TGTGCCAGCAGCCGGGACAGGGGGGAGACCCAGTACTTC. Translation gives CASSRDRGETQYF. V and J are TRBV2 and TRBJ2-5, with 11 bases identical to TRBD1. This CDR3 comprises 13 residues. Trimming removed 6 bases from V and 5 bases from J; junction bases left unmatched: 2. Germline V gene sequence: CDR1 SNHLY, CDR2 FYNNEI.

This clone occurred many times. The identical CDR3 is also encoded by other nucleotide sequences in the sample. V and J are TRBV18 and TRBJ2-3; D is uncertain. Germline assignment: CDR1 KGHSH and CDR2 LQKENI. Trimming took 2 bases from V and 2 from J, leaving 26 bases between them. There are 20 residues in the CDR3. CDR3 amino acids: CASSPGAVSAQYSLTDTQYF. The CDR3 DNA is TGTGCCAGCTCACCAGGAGCAGTGTCAGCACAATATAGTCTCACAGATACGCAGTATTTT.

This clone was seen a few times. The CDR3 region is CASSVRQGVGRTDTQYF. As DNA, the CDR3 is TGTGCCAGCAGTGTGAGACAGGGAGTTGGTCGCACAGATACGCAGTATTTT. V usage is TRBV6-1 and J usage is TRBJ2-3; TRBD1 agrees at 7 bases. J was trimmed by 1 base and V by 4 bases; bases with no gene match: 11. There are 17 residues in the CDR3. CDR1 and CDR2 (germline): MNHNS, SASEGT.

This clone is deemed medium-sized. V gene TRBV7-8 combines with J gene TRBJ2-7; 9 bases fit TRBD1. The ends lost 1 base at V and 4 bases at J; junction bases unmatched: 2. The CDR3 has 14 residues. Germline V CDR1 and CDR2: SGHVS, FQNEAQ. The CDR3 nucleotides are TGTGCCAGCAGCTTAGTGGACAGGGGTTACGAGCAGTACTTC. It is translated as CASSLVDRGYEQYF.

With respect to this clone: A read error may explain this, as a much larger clone is one base away. V is TRBV11-1 and J is TRBJ2-2, with 8 bases that match TRBD2. CDR3 size: 17 residues. The junction had 7 bases not matched to a gene; V was cut back by 3 bases and J by 1 base. Germline V gene lookup returns CDR1 SGHAT and CDR2 FQDESV (reference sequence). The CDR3 DNA follows: TGTGCCAGCAGCTTGGGCGGGAGGTCCCAGAACACCGGGGAGCTGTTTTTT. Translated: CASSLGGRSQNTGELFF.

This clone was observed at least ten times. An end of the junction differs from the germline gene, which may be a read error. The rearrangement uses TRBV2 and TRBJ1-3, with D unclear. The CDR3 is 12 amino acids. CDR1 is SNHLY and CDR2 is FYNNEI in the germline V gene. The CDR3 is CASSELGNIIYF. In nucleotides, the CDR3 is TGTGCCAGCAGTGAACTGGGAAACATCATATATTTT.

The sample holds one count of this clone. The J gene is TRBJ1-5, the V gene TRBV18, with D possibly matching TRBD1 (6 bases). This CDR3 contains 15 residues. Germline CDR1 reads KGHSH; CDR2 reads LQKENI. Trimming shortened V by 5 bases and J by 2 bases, and 13 bases separated the two germline ends. The chain's CDR3 is CASSKSEGGNQPQHF. In nucleotides, the CDR3 is TGTGCCAGCTCAAAAAGTGAGGGGGGCAATCAGCCCCAGCATTTT.

This clone was recorded at least ten times. The chain carries TRBV12-3 or TRBV12-4 and TRBJ1-5; no reliable D call. CDR3 length equals 15 residues. Trimming stripped 3 bases from V and 6 bases from J, with 15 bases between. CDR3 nucleotide sequence: TGTGCCAGCAGTTTCGAGGGATATGGCAGTCAGCCCCAGCATTTT. Its protein is CASSFEGYGSQPQHF.

This clone occurred many times. Written as DNA, the CDR3 is TGCGCCAGCAGAGATTTGTCTAATTACGGTGAGCAGTTCTTC. This sequence encodes CASRDLSNYGEQFF. The chain has TRBV10-2 and TRBJ2-1; D gene unclear. The V gene's germline CDR1 is WSHSY and CDR2 SAAADI. V dropped 6 bases and J dropped 9 bases, with 18 bases sitting between them. The CDR3 has 14 residues.

This clone showed up just a few times. This sequence joins TRBV6-5 and TRBJ2-7; D perhaps matches TRBD2 (6 bases). V lost 2 bases to trimming and J lost 3 bases, with 11 bases between them. CDR3 length: 14 amino acids. Germline CDR1 is MNHEY and CDR2 is SVGAGI. CDR3 coding DNA: TGTGCCAGCAGTTACGTAGCGGACTACTACGAGCAGTACTTC. This gives the protein CASSYVADYYEQYF.

This clone was observed a handful of times. Possible read error: a much larger clone is one base away. The V gene is TRBV11-1, the J gene TRBJ2-1, with 11 positions matching TRBD2. CDR3 length: 16 amino acids. The J segment lost 5 bases and the V segment lost 5 bases, leaving 8 bases of the junction unmatched. Germline assignment: CDR1 SGHAT and CDR2 FQDESV (reference sequence). CDR3 bases: TGTGCCAGCAGCCTGGCTAGCGGGAGGTCCCACAATGAGCAGTTCTTC. Protein sequence: CASSLASGRSHNEQFF.

This clone was observed at least ten times. The genes are TRBV6-6 and TRBJ1-4; a possible D gene is TRBD1 (6 bases). The CDR3 extends over 16 amino acids. Trimming took off 0 bases at V and 6 bases at J, with 14 bases between the two ends. Germline CDR1 MNHNY, CDR2 SVGAGI (reference sequence). Written as DNA, the CDR3 is TGTGCCAGCAGTTACTCGGGACAACACCACTATGAAAAACTGTTTTTT. It translates to CASSYSGQHHYEKLFF.

J is TRBJ2-7 and V is TRBV18; D gene uncertain. Trimming took off 0 bases at V and 1 base at J, with 10 bases between the two ends. Per germline, CDR1 KGHSH and CDR2 LQKENI. This CDR3 has 15 residues. In DNA, the CDR3 is TGTGCCAGCTCACCACCGTCGGGCGAGTCCTACGAGCAGTACTTC. Amino acid sequence: CASSPPSGESYEQYF.

Note on this clone: The junction shows a germline mismatch at one end, possibly a read error. The chain employs TRBV24-1 and TRBJ1-5, with D uncertain. Looked up from germline, CDR1 is KGHDR and CDR2 is SFDVKD. This CDR3 region has 13 residues. The CDR3 spells CATSSLEGEPQNF. The CDR3 DNA sequence: TGTGCCACCAGTAGCCTGGAGGGAGAGCCCCAGAATTTT.

This clone has a single count. The rearrangement uses TRBV30 and TRBJ2-7, with no clear D. CDR1 GTSNPN and CDR2 SVGIG come from the germline V gene (reference sequence). The V gene lost 4 bases and the J gene lost 0 bases, with 13 bases spanning the gap. This CDR3 comprises 14 residues. The chain's CDR3 is CAWKGLTSSYEQYF. The CDR3 DNA follows: TGTGCCTGGAAGGGTCTGACCAGCTCCTACGAGCAGTACTTC.